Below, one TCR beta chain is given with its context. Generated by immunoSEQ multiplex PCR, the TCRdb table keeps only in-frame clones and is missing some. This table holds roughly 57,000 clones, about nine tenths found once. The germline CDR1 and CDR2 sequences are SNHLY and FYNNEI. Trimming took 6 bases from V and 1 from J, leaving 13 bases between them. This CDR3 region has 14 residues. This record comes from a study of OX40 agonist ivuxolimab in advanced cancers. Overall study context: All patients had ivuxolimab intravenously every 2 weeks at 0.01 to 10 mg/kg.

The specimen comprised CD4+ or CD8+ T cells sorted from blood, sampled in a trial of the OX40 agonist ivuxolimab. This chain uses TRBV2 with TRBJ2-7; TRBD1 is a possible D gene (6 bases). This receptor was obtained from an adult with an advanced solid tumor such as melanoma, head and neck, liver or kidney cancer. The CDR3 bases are TGTGCCAGCAGGCCCAGGACAGCTTCCTACGAGCAGTACTTC. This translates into CASRPRTASYEQYF. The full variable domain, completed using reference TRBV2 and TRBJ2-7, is EPEVTQTPSHQVTQMGQEVILRCVPISNHLYFYWYRQILGQKVEFLVSFYNNEISEKSEIFDDQFSVERPDGSNFTLKIRSTKLEDSAMYFCASRPRTASYEQYFGPGTRLTVT.